These 20 T cell receptor beta chains were all obtained from the same sample, sequenced in a study of regulatory T cells in long-lasting Graves disease. Building of the TCR beta libraries involved iRepertoire HTBI primers and Arm-PCR of CDR3 regions. TCRdb reprocessed the multiplex PCR reads via MiXCR and lists one record per CDR3 protein. The sample yields 400,000 or so distinct CDR3 sequences, around 24% seen once. As for time point: persistent/refractory GD, antithyroid drugs over 5 years with positive TRAb. From RNA extracted from PBMCs, the TCR library was made. Sequences were derived from peripheral blood mononuclear cells (PBMCs), sampled when the disease was refractory, from a patient treated with antithyroid drugs. Source of these receptors: a female donor with Graves disease.

This clonotype was found once. One end of the junction fails to match germline, which may point to a read error. The genes are TRBV29-1 and TRBJ2-1; 7 bases are shared with TRBD2. This CDR3 comprises 17 residues. The germline V gene has CDR1 SQVTM and CDR2 ANQGSEA. For the CDR3, the DNA is TGTAGCGTTGAAGGAGGACGGTGGGGGGGTACCTACAATGAGCAGTTCTTC. Its translation is CSVEGGRWGGTYNEQFF.

This chain connects TRBV5-1 to TRBJ2-7; 7 nucleotides align to TRBD2. Trimming at V came to 5 bases and at J to 0 bases, leaving 8 bases not matched to a gene. CDR3 length equals 15 residues. Germline lookup yields CDR1 SGHRS and CDR2 YFSETQ. DNA of the CDR3: TGCGCCAGCAGACGCACCCGGGACTACTCCTACGAGCAGTACTTC. The encoded protein is CASRRTRDYSYEQYF.

This clonotype was found many times. J is TRBJ1-1 and V is TRBV7-8; 8 nucleotides agree with TRBD1. CDR1 SGHVS and CDR2 FQNEAQ come from the germline V gene. The V gene end was trimmed by 5 bases and the J gene end by 5 bases; junction bases not matched to a gene: 4. The CDR3 contains 13 residues. CDR3 nucleotides: TGTGCCAGCAGCACGCGACAGGGGACTGAAGCTTTCTTT. As protein: CASSTRQGTEAFF.

This clonotype occurred many times. The V gene is TRBV28, the J gene TRBJ1-5; possibly TRBD1 for D (5 bases). The CDR3 runs 12 residues. Deletions cut 8 bases from V and 4 bases from J, with 9 bases between. CDR1 and CDR2 from the germline V gene are MDHEN and SYDVKM. The CDR3 DNA is TGTGCCAGCGGGACGCCGAATCAGCCCCAGCATTTT. The encoded protein is CASGTPNQPQHF. Using reference TRBV28 and TRBJ1-5 for the parts outside the CDR3, the full variable domain is DVKVTQSSRYLVKRTGEKVFLECVQDMDHENMFWYRQDPGLGLRLIYFSYDVKMKEKGDIPEGYSVSREKKERFSLILESASTNQTSMYLCASGTPNQPQHFGDGTRLSIL.

This clonotype showed up many times. This chain links TRBV28 with TRBJ2-7; D possibly corresponds to TRBD2 (5 bases). Germline-derived CDR1 and CDR2 are MDHEN and SYDVKM. V dropped 4 bases and J dropped 5 bases, with 18 bases sitting between them. The CDR3 has 15 residues. DNA of the CDR3: TGTGCCAGCAGTTCATTATCCGGGAAGGTCCACGAGCAGTACTTC. This encodes CASSSLSGKVHEQYF.

This clonotype has only a few counts. The rearrangement joins TRBV11-1 to TRBJ2-7; D is possibly TRBD1 or TRBD2 (5 bases each). The CDR3 runs to 14 residues. Trimming removed 2 bases at V and 5 bases at J, with 13 bases between. Germline V gene data show CDR1 as SGHAT and CDR2 as FQDESV (reference sequence). The CDR3 DNA follows: TGTGCCAGCAGCTTATGGGGGTCGGAGAACGAGCAGTACTTC. As protein: CASSLWGSENEQYF. Filled out from reference TRBV11-1 and TRBJ2-7, the complete variable domain reads EAEVAQSPRYKITEKSQAVAFWCDPISGHATLYWYRQILGQGPELLVQFQDESVVDDSQLPKDRFSAERLKGVDSTLKIQPAELGDSAMYLCASSLWGSENEQYFGPGTRLTVT.

This clonotype has more than one count but fewer than ten. This CDR3 reads CASSTGTPNYNSPLHF. The CDR3 bases are TGTGCCAGCAGTACAGGGACTCCAAATTATAATTCACCCCTCCACTTT. The chain couples TRBV28 to TRBJ1-6; tentatively, D is TRBD1 (6 bases). CDR1 is MDHEN and CDR2 is SYDVKM in the germline V gene. The ends were cut back, 5 bases at V and 4 bases at J, with 15 bases in the middle. This CDR3 spans 16 amino acids.

This chain joins TRBV5-1 and TRBJ2-4; D unresolved. Germline CDR1 reads SGHRS; CDR2 reads YFSETQ. V lost 4 bases, J lost 0 bases, and 8 bases lay in between. The CDR3 covers 14 residues. CDR3 sequence (DNA): TGCGCCAGCAGCCCAGTACTAGCCAAAAACATTCAGTACTTC. Protein product: CASSPVLAKNIQYF.

The chain's CDR3 is CASSPPNGAQETQYF. The CDR3 nucleotides are TGTGCCAGCTCACCACCGAACGGGGCCCAAGAGACCCAGTACTTC. This chain uses TRBV18 with TRBJ2-5; either TRBD1 or TRBD2 may fit D (5 bases each). CDR3 length equals 15 residues. Trimming removed 0 bases at V and 1 base at J, with 9 bases between. Germline CDR1 is KGHSH and CDR2 is LQKENI.

This clonotype has at least ten counts. The chain has TRBV2 and TRBJ1-1; no definite D call. This CDR3 contains 13 residues. The V gene lost 8 bases and the J gene lost 2 bases, with 12 bases spanning the gap. The germline gives CDR1 SNHLY, CDR2 FYNNEI. Here the CDR3 DNA reads TGTGCCAGCCGAGTCGAGGGTAACACTGAAGCTTTCTTT. Translation gives CASRVEGNTEAFF.

V usage is TRBV6-1 and J usage is TRBJ1-1; D is unclear. The germline gives CDR1 MNHNS, CDR2 SASEGT. V dropped 6 bases and J dropped 5 bases, with 10 bases sitting between them. This CDR3 comprises 12 residues. The CDR3 loop reads CASRGSGTEAFF. DNA for the CDR3: TGTGCCAGCAGGGGTTCGGGGACTGAAGCTTTCTTT.

Of note for this clonotype: It may be a read error: a sequence one base away is much more abundant. This rearrangement joins TRBV12-3 or TRBV12-4 to TRBJ2-7; tentative D call: TRBD1 (6 bases). The CDR3 runs to 15 residues. DNA of the CDR3: TGTGCCTGCAGTTTTACGGCAGGGGCGAGCTACGAGCAGTACTTC. Amino acids: CACSFTAGASYEQYF.

V gene TRBV24-1 combines with J gene TRBJ2-1, with D unresolved. Trimming pared 5 bases from V and 8 bases from J, leaving 6 bases between. CDR1 and CDR2 from the germline V gene are KGHDR and SFDVKD. This CDR3 has 11 amino acids. The CDR3 region is CATSATYEQFF. The CDR3 DNA reads as TGTGCCACCAGTGCGACCTATGAGCAGTTCTTC.

This clonotype was counted at least ten times. The V gene is TRBV3-2, the J gene TRBJ1-2; the D segment call TRBD1 is taken from the table without a DNA check. TRBV3-2 is annotated as a pseudogene. CDR3 length: 14 amino acids. Written as DNA, the CDR3 is TGTGCCAGCAGCTCATACAGGGATGACTATGGCTACACCTTC. It yields the protein CASSSYRDDYGYTF.

V gene TRBV29-1 combines with J gene TRBJ1-5, with a weak D call TRBD1 (6 bases). Germline CDR1 SQVTM, CDR2 ANQGSEA. Trimming took off 8 bases at V and 1 base at J, with 15 bases between the two ends. This CDR3 has 14 residues. The CDR3 coding sequence is TGCAGCCCCCCCGGGGGGGCGAGCAATCAGCCCCAGCATTTT. It yields the protein CSPPGGASNQPQHF.

A few counts support this clonotype. The chain is built from TRBV7-9 and TRBJ1-2, with 8 positions matching TRBD1. J gave up 2 bases and V 4 bases, and 6 bases lay outside the gene matches. This CDR3 spans 15 amino acids. Germline V gives CDR1 SEHNR, CDR2 FQNEAQ (reference sequence). The CDR3 is CASSYGDRRNYGYTF. The CDR3 DNA sequence: TGTGCCAGCAGCTATGGGGACAGGCGAAACTATGGCTACACCTTC.

This clonotype was seen many times. The chain couples TRBV7-9 to TRBJ2-7; the D gene is possibly TRBD1 (7 bases). The CDR3 spans 14 residues. Germline lookup yields CDR1 SEHNR and CDR2 FQNEAQ (reference sequence). Trimming removed 3 bases from V and 2 bases from J, with 11 bases in between. This CDR3 reads CASSFGGTAYEQYF. CDR3 coding DNA: TGTGCCAGCAGCTTCGGAGGGACAGCCTACGAGCAGTACTTC.

This clonotype was counted only a few times. V gene TRBV19 combines with J gene TRBJ2-2; 7 bases align to TRBD2. CDR1 is LNHDA, CDR2 SQIVND, per germline (reference sequence). This CDR3 contains 15 residues. J gave up 4 bases and V 3 bases, and 5 bases lay outside the gene matches. The CDR3 loop is CASSMGGVPTGELFF. DNA for the CDR3: TGTGCCAGTAGTATGGGAGGGGTTCCCACCGGGGAGCTGTTTTTT.

This clonotype appeared many times. The CDR3 region is CAINPGQGSSYEQYF. CDR3 coding DNA: TGTGCCATTAATCCGGGACAGGGGAGCTCCTACGAGCAGTACTTC. The V call is TRBV10-3, the J call TRBJ2-7, with 10 bases identical to TRBD1. The V and J ends lost 9 bases and 0 bases, in that order; junction bases with no gene match: 8. CDR1 is ENHRY, CDR2 SYGVKD, per germline. The CDR3 consists of 15 residues.

This clonotype showed up just a few times. V usage is TRBV6-1 and J usage is TRBJ1-5; unclear D gene. Germline CDR1 and CDR2: MNHNS and SASEGT. This CDR3 spans 15 amino acids. Trimming took 7 bases from V and 1 from J, leaving 14 bases between them. In DNA, the CDR3 is TGTGCCAGCAAAATAGTCGTGCGGAGCAATCAGCCCCAGCATTTT. As protein: CASKIVVRSNQPQHF.